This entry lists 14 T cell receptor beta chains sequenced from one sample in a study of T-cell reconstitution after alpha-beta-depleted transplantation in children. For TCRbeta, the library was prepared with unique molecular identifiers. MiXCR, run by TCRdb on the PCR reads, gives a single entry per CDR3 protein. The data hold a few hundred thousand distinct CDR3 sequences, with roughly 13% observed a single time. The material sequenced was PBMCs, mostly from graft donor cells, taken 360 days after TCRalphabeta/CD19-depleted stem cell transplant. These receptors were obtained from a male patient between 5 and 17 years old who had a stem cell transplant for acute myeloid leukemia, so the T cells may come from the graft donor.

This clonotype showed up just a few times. CDR3: CASSLGPIGFTFAEAFF. CDR3 nucleotide sequence: TGTGCCAGCAGCTTAGGGCCTATCGGATTTACGTTCGCTGAAGCTTTCTTT. The chain is built from TRBV7-3 and TRBJ1-1; D not certain. The CDR3 totals 17 residues. V shed 2 bases and J shed 6 bases, with 22 bases lying between them. Germline V lookup: CDR1 SGHTA, CDR2 FQGTGA. Full variable domain (remainder filled in from reference TRBV7-3 and TRBJ1-1): GAGVSQTPSNKVTEKGKYVELRCDPISGHTALYWYRQSLGQGPEFLIYFQGTGAADDSGLPNDRFFAVRPEGSVSTLKIQRTERGDSAVYLCASSLGPIGFTFAEAFFGQGTRLTVV.

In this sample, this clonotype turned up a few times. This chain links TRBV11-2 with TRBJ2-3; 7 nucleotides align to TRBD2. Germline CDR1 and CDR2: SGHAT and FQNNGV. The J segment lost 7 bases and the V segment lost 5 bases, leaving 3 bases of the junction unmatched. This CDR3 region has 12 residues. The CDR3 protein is CASSGDYHTQYF. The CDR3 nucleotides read TGTGCCAGCAGCGGGGACTATCATACGCAGTATTTT.

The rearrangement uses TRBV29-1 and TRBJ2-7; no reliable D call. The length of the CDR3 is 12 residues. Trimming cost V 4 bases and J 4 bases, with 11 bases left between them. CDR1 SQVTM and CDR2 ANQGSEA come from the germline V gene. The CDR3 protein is CSVGPQIYEQYF. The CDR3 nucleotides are TGCAGCGTTGGGCCCCAGATATACGAGCAGTACTTC.

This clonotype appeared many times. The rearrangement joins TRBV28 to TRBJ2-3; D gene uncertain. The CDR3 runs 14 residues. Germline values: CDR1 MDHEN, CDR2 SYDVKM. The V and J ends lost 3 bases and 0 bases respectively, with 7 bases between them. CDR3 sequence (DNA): TGTGCCAGCAGTTTTGAGCCTAGCACAGATACGCAGTATTTT. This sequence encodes CASSFEPSTDTQYF.

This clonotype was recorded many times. The CDR3 region is CASSRLAGSYEQYF. CDR3 nucleotides: TGTGCCAGCAGTCGACTAGCGGGAAGCTACGAGCAGTACTTC. This chain links TRBV3-1 with TRBJ2-7, with 11 nucleotides matching TRBD2. Losses at the gene ends were 6 bases for V and 3 bases for J; bases not matched to a gene: 4. Per germline, CDR1 LGHDT and CDR2 YNNKEL (reference sequence). This CDR3 has 14 residues.

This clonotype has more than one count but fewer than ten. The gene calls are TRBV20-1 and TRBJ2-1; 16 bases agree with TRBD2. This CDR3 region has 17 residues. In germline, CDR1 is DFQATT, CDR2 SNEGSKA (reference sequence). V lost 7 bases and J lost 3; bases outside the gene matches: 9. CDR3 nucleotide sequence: TGCAGTGTAGCGGGACTAGCGGGAGGGCCGCGCTACAATGAGCAGTTCTTC. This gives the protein CSVAGLAGGPRYNEQFF.

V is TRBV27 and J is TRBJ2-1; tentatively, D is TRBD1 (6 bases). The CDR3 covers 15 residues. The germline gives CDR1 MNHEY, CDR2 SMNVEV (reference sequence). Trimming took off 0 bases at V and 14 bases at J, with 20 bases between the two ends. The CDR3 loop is CASSLSGAWGLGKFF. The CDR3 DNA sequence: TGTGCCAGCAGTTTATCGGGAGCATGGGGGCTCGGGAAGTTCTTC.

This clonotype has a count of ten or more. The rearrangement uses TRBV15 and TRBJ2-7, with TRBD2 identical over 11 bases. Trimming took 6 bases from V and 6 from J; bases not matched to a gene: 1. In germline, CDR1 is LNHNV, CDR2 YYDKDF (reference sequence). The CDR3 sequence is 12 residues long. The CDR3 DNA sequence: TGTGCCACCAGTCTAGCGGGAGGCGAGCAGTACTTC. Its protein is CATSLAGGEQYF.

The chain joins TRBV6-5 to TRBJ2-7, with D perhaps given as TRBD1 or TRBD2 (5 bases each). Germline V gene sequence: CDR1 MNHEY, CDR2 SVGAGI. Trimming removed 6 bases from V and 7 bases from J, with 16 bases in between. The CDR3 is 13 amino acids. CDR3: CASRLSGTLEQYF. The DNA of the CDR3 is TGTGCCAGCAGGCTATCCGGGACGCTTGAGCAGTACTTC.

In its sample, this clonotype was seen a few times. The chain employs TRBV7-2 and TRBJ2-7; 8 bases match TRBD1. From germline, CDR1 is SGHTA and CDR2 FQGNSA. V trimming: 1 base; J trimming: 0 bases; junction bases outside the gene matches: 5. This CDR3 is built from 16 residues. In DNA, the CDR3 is TGTGCCAGCAGCTTAGTAAGGGACAGGCTCTCCTACGAGCAGTACTTC. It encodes CASSLVRDRLSYEQYF.

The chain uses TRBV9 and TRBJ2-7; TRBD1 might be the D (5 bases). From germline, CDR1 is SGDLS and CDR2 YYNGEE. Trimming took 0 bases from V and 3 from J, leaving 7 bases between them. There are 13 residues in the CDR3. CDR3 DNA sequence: TGTGCCAGCAGCGTAGGACAGTTCTACGAGCAGTACTTC. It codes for CASSVGQFYEQYF.

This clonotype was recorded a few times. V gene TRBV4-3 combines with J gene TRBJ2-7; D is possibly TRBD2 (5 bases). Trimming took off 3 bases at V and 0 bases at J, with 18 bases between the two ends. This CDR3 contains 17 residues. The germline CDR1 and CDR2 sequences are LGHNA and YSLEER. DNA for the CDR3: TGCGCCAGCAGCCAGGGAGTCCAGAGACAAAGCTCCTACGAGCAGTACTTC. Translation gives CASSQGVQRQSSYEQYF.

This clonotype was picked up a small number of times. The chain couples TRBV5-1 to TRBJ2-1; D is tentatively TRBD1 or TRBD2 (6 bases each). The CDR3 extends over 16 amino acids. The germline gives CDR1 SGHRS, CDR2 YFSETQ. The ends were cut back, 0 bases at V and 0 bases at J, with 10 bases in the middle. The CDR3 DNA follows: TGCGCCAGCAGCTTGGTGGGGGGCCGCTCCTACAATGAGCAGTTCTTC. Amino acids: CASSLVGGRSYNEQFF.

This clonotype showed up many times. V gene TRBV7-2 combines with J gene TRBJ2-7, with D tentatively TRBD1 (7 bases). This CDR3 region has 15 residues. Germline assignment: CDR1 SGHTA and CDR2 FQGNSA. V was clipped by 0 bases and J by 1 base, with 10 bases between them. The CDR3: CASSLASGGSYEQYF. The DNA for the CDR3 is TGTGCCAGCAGCTTAGCGTCAGGGGGGTCCTACGAGCAGTACTTC.